The 20 T cell receptor beta chains listed next were all sequenced from one sample in a study of OX40 agonist ivuxolimab in advanced cancers. Sequencing was performed with immunoSEQ multiplex PCR; in TCRdb, only in-frame clones are kept and a portion is missing. The sample contains fewer than 45,000 clones, more than 75% of which appear only once. The material sequenced was CD4+ or CD8+ T cells sorted from blood, taken in a trial of the OX40 agonist ivuxolimab. These receptors all come from an adult with an advanced solid tumor such as melanoma, head and neck, liver or kidney cancer.

This sequence joins TRBV15 and TRBJ2-5, with D hard to call. Trimming removed 1 base at V and 2 bases at J, with 8 bases between. The CDR3 has 14 amino acids. Germline V CDR1 and CDR2: LNHNV, YYDKDF (reference sequence). The DNA for the CDR3 is TGTGCCACCAGCAGAGGGGCGGTTCAAGAGACCCAGTACTTC. Its translation is CATSRGAVQETQYF.

V gene TRBV9 combines with J gene TRBJ2-7; possibly TRBD1 for D (6 bases). Germline-derived CDR1 and CDR2 are SGDLS and YYNGEE. Trimming removed 3 bases at V and 0 bases at J, with 16 bases between. The CDR3 consists of 16 residues. CDR3 amino acids: CASSGQVTENSYEQYF. In DNA form, the CDR3 reads TGTGCCAGCAGCGGACAGGTAACGGAGAACTCCTACGAGCAGTACTTC. Combining the CDR3 with reference TRBV9 and TRBJ2-7 gives the whole variable domain DSGVTQTPKHLITATGQRVTLRCSPRSGDLSVYWYQQSLDQGLQFLIQYYNGEERAKGNILERFSAQQFPDLHSELNLSSLELGDSALYFCASSGQVTENSYEQYFGPGTRLTVT.

The rearrangement uses TRBV28 and TRBJ2-1; 14 nucleotides align to TRBD2. From germline, CDR1 is MDHEN and CDR2 SYDVKM. The length of the CDR3 is 14 residues. The trim removed 6 bases at V and 8 bases at J, leaving 3 bases unmatched. Written as DNA, the CDR3 is TGTGCCAGCAGGGGGACTAGCGGGAGTTATGAGCAGTTCTTC. Protein product: CASRGTSGSYEQFF.

The chain uses TRBV9 and TRBJ2-1; a weak D match, TRBD1 (6 bases). With 0 bases removed from V and 5 bases from J, the gap between germline ends came to 12 bases. The V gene's germline CDR1 is SGDLS and CDR2 YYNGEE. The CDR3 consists of 15 residues. CDR3 residues: CASSVARDKHNEQFF. CDR3 bases: TGTGCCAGCAGCGTAGCTAGGGACAAGCACAATGAGCAGTTCTTC.

V usage is TRBV15 and J usage is TRBJ2-7; D gene ambiguous. There are 16 residues in the CDR3. V lost 5 bases and J lost 3, with 20 bases in between. Germline loops: CDR1 LNHNV, CDR2 YYDKDF (reference sequence). CDR3 protein: CATSRLPPLYYYEQYF. CDR3 DNA sequence: TGTGCCACCAGCCGTTTGCCCCCCCTCTACTACTACGAGCAGTACTTC. The full variable domain, rest sourced from reference TRBV15 and TRBJ2-7, is DAMVIQNPRYQVTQFGKPVTLSCSQTLNHNVMYWYQQKSSQAPKLLFHYYDKDFNNEADTPDNFQSRRPNTSFCFLDIRSPGLGDTAMYLCATSRLPPLYYYEQYFGPGTRLTVT.

This chain links TRBV7-9 with TRBJ2-7; D is perhaps TRBD2 (5 bases). The CDR3 runs to 16 residues. V was clipped by 5 bases and J by 3 bases, with 20 bases between them. CDR1 SEHNR and CDR2 FQNEAQ come from the germline V gene (reference sequence). The CDR3 loop reads CASSPKGSDSHYEQYF. In DNA form, the CDR3 reads TGTGCCAGCAGCCCTAAAGGTAGCGACTCCCACTACGAGCAGTACTTC. Full variable domain (rest looked up from reference TRBV7-9 and TRBJ2-7): DTGVSQNPRHKITKRGQNVTFRCDPISEHNRLYWYRQTLGQGPEFLTYFQNEAQLEKSRLLSDRFSAERPKGSFSTLEIQRTEQGDSAMYLCASSPKGSDSHYEQYFGPGTRLTVT.

The chain recombines TRBV28 with TRBJ1-6; weak D call: TRBD1 (5 bases). Trimming pared 6 bases from V and 4 bases from J, leaving 16 bases between. The CDR3 has 16 residues. From germline, CDR1 is MDHEN and CDR2 SYDVKM. The CDR3 loop reads CASSGSSDSYNSPLHF. Here the CDR3 DNA reads TGTGCCAGCAGCGGTTCGTCAGACAGTTATAATTCACCCCTCCACTTT.

This clone was recorded only once. This sequence joins TRBV4-3 and TRBJ2-7; 10 nucleotides match TRBD2. Unmatched junction bases numbered 6, after V lost 1 base and J lost 3 bases. Germline lookup yields CDR1 LGHNA and CDR2 YSLEER. The CDR3 is 16 residues long. CDR3 DNA: TGCGCCAGCAGCCAAGGACTAGCGGGTTTAGTCTACGAGCAGTACTTC. This sequence encodes CASSQGLAGLVYEQYF.

The chain links TRBV7-9 to TRBJ1-1, with 9 bases lining up with TRBD1. The germline V gene encodes CDR1 SEHNR and CDR2 FQNEAQ (reference sequence). This CDR3 is 15 amino acids long. V shed 0 bases, J shed 5 bases, and the junction held 4 bases outside the gene matches. This CDR3 is CASSLAQGAGTEAFF. CDR3 bases: TGTGCCAGCAGCTTAGCACAGGGGGCGGGAACTGAAGCTTTCTTT.

The V call is TRBV6-6, the J call TRBJ1-1; D might be TRBD1 (5 bases). The germline CDR1 and CDR2 sequences are MNHNY and SVGAGI (reference sequence). Trimming removed 8 bases at V and 5 bases at J, with 15 bases between. This CDR3 comprises 13 residues. Written as DNA, the CDR3 is TGTGCCAGCGGTATAGGGGAGTGGACTGAAGCTTTCTTT. Translating gives CASGIGEWTEAFF.

The V call is TRBV28, the J call TRBJ2-5; D gene uncertain. This CDR3 contains 15 residues. V gave up 3 bases and J gave up 3 bases, with 14 bases separating them. CDR1 and CDR2 from the germline V gene are MDHEN and SYDVKM. CDR3 DNA: TGTGCCAGCAGTTTGAGTCGTCAGGTCAAAGAGACCCAGTACTTC. This sequence encodes CASSLSRQVKETQYF.

This rearrangement joins TRBV5-6 to TRBJ2-7; maybe TRBD2 (5 bases). The CDR3 covers 14 residues. Germline CDR1 is SGHDT and CDR2 is YYEEEE. V dropped 5 bases and J dropped 0 bases, with 12 bases sitting between them. The CDR3 nucleotides are TGTGCCAGCAGAACAGAGGGATTCTCCTACGAGCAGTACTTC. This gives the protein CASRTEGFSYEQYF.

There are a few counts of this clone. V is TRBV5-5 and J is TRBJ2-1; TRBD1 agrees at 10 bases. V was pared by 0 bases and J by 6 bases, with 3 bases of the junction left unmatched. The CDR3 extends over 15 amino acids. Germline loops: CDR1 SGHKS, CDR2 YYEKEE (reference sequence). The CDR3 nucleotides read TGTGCCAGCAGCTTGGTGGGACAGGGGATCAATGAGCAGTTCTTC. Amino acid sequence: CASSLVGQGINEQFF.

The J gene is TRBJ2-7, the V gene TRBV19; TRBD1 aligns across 8 bases. Losses at the gene ends were 4 bases for V and 5 bases for J; bases not matched to a gene: 10. The CDR3 sequence is 15 residues long. Germline CDR1 and CDR2: LNHDA and SQIVND (reference sequence). The CDR3 bases are TGTGCCAGTAGTACGGACAGGGTACGGGGCGACGAGCAGTACTTC. It translates to CASSTDRVRGDEQYF.

The chain links TRBV27 to TRBJ2-7; a possible D gene is TRBD1 (6 bases). The CDR3 contains 14 residues. CDR1 and CDR2 (germline): MNHEY, SMNVEV (reference sequence). V was pared by 6 bases and J by 3 bases, with 15 bases between. The CDR3 region has the DNA TGTGCCAGCAGCCTGACAGGACCTTTCTACGAGCAGTACTTC. It codes for CASSLTGPFYEQYF.

This clone showed up just once. The chain links TRBV10-3 to TRBJ2-5; 12 bases are shared with TRBD2. The end of the DNA aligns better with TRBJ2-7, so the J call may be wrong. CDR1 and CDR2 (germline): ENHRY, SYGVKD. The CDR3 loop spans 17 amino acids. CDR3 in amino acids: CAISESTSGSHSYEQYF. CDR3 in DNA: TGTGCCATCAGTGAGTCGACTAGCGGGAGCCACTCCTACGAGCAGTACTTC.

The chain couples TRBV5-1 to TRBJ2-5, with unresolved D. The J call is doubtful: the DNA matches TRBJ2-7 better. The CDR3 sequence is 14 residues long. Per the germline V gene, CDR1 is SGHRS and CDR2 is YFSETQ. CDR3: CASSLSGPSYEQYF. CDR3 in DNA: TGCGCCAGCAGCTTGTCGGGTCCCTCCTACGAGCAGTACTTC.

The CDR3 region is CASSPFSGSQTDTQYF. The CDR3, as DNA: TGTGCCAGCAGTCCCTTTAGCGGTTCTCAGACAGATACGCAGTATTTT. V gene TRBV11-2 combines with J gene TRBJ2-3; the D gene is possibly TRBD2 (6 bases). The length of the CDR3 is 16 residues. The ends were cut back, 6 bases at V and 3 bases at J, with 19 bases in the middle. Germline CDR1 reads SGHAT; CDR2 reads FQNNGV.

This rearrangement joins TRBV28 to TRBJ2-7; 8 positions agree with TRBD1. Germline CDR1 and CDR2: MDHEN and SYDVKM. The junction had 15 bases not matched to a gene; V was cut back by 6 bases and J by 2 bases. The length of the CDR3 is 17 residues. Here the CDR3 reads CASRGAGGDWLAYEQYF. As DNA, the CDR3 is TGTGCCAGCAGGGGAGCAGGGGGCGATTGGTTGGCCTACGAGCAGTACTTC.

The J gene is TRBJ2-5, the V gene TRBV15; D possibly corresponds to TRBD2 (6 bases). V lost 0 bases and J 4 bases, leaving 15 bases between the germline ends. Per the germline V gene, CDR1 is LNHNV and CDR2 is YYDKDF (reference sequence). This CDR3 has 16 residues. This CDR3 is CATSRDWNLALETQYF. CDR3 in DNA: TGTGCCACCAGCAGAGATTGGAACCTAGCGCTAGAGACCCAGTACTTC.